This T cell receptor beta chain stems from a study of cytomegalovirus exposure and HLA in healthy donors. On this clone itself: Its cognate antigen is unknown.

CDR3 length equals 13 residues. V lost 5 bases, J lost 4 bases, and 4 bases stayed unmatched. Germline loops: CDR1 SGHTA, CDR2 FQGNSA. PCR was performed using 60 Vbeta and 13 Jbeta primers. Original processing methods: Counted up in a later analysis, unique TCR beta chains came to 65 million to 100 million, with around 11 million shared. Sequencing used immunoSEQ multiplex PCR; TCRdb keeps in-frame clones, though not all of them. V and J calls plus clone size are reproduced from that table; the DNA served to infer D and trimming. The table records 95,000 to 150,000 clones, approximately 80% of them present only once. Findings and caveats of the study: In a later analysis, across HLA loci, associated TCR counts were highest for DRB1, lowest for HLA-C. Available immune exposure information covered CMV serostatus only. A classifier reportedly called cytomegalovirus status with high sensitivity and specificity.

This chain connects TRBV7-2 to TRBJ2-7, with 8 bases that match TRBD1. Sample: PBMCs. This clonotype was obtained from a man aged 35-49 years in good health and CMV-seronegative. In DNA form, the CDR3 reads TGTGCCAGCAGCGGACAGGGTGTTTACGAGCAGTACTTC. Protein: CASSGQGVYEQYF.